Given below is one T cell receptor beta chain in context. V lost 3 bases and J 0 bases, leaving 15 bases between the germline ends. The CDR3 has 17 residues. CDR1 is LNHDA and CDR2 is SQIVND in the germline V gene (reference sequence). This specimen belongs to a study of blood T cell repertoires in COVID-19. Data came from immunoSEQ multiplex PCR; TCRdb stores just in-frame clones and leaves some out. The sample yields approximately 280,000 clones, about nine tenths seen once. This chain joins TRBV19 and TRBJ1-5; D unresolved. The receptor was isolated from a woman between 18 and 30 years old who had recovered from COVID-19. The specimen was PBMCs or T cells enriched from blood (not recorded which). The CDR3 DNA reads as TGTGCCAGTAGTATCATAGTAGGAGGTTATAGCAATCAGCCCCAGCATTTT. Translation: CASSIIVGGYSNQPQHF.